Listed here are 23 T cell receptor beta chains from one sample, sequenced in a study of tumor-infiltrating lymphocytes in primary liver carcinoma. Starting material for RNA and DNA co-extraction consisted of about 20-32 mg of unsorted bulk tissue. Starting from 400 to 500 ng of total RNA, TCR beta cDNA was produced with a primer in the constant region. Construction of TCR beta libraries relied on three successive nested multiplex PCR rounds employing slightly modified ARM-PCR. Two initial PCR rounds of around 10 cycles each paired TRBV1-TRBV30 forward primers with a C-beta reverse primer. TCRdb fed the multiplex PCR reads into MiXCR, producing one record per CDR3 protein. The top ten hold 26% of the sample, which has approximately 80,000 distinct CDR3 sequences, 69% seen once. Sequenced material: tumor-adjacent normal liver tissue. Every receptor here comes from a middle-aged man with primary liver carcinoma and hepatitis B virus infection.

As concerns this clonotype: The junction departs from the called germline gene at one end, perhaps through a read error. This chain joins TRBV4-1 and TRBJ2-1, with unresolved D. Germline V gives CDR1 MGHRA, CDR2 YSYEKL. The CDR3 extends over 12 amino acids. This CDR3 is CASGQTSGELFF. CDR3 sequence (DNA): TGCGCCAGCGGCCAAACGTCTGGTGAGCTGTTCTTC.

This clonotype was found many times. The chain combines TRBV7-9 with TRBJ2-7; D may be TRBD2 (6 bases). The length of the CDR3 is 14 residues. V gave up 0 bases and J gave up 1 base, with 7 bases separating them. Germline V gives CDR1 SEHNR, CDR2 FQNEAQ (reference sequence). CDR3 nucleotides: TGTGCCAGCAGCTTAGCGGGAGGTTCCTACGAGCAGTACTTC. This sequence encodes CASSLAGGSYEQYF.

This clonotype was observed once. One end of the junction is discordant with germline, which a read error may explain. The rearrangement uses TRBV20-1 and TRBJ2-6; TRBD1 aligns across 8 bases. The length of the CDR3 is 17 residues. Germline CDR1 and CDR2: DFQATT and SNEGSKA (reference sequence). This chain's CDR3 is CSALRQGWYSGANVLTF. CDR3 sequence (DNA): TGCAGTGCTCTACGACAGGGGTGGTACTCTGGGGCCAATGTCCTGACTTTC.

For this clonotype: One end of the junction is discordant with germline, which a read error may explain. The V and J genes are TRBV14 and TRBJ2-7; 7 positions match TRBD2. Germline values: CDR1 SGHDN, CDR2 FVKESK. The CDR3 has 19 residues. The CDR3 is CASSQGRTRSQPYSYEPYF. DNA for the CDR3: TGTGCCAGCAGCCAAGGGCGGACTAGGAGTCAACCATACTCTTACGAGCCGTACTTC.

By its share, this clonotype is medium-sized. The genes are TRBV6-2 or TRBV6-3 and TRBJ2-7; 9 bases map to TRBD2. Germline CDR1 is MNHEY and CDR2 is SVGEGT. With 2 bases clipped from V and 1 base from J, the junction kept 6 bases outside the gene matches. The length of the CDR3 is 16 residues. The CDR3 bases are TGTGCCAGCAGTTACAGGCTAGCGGGAATATCCTACGAGCAGTACTTC. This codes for CASSYRLAGISYEQYF.

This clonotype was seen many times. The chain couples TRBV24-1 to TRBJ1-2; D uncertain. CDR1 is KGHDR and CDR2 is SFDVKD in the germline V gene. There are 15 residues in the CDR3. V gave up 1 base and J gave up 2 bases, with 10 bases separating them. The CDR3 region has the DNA TGTGCCACCAGTGATTTACCGACACTCAACTATGGCTACACCTTC. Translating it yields CATSDLPTLNYGYTF.

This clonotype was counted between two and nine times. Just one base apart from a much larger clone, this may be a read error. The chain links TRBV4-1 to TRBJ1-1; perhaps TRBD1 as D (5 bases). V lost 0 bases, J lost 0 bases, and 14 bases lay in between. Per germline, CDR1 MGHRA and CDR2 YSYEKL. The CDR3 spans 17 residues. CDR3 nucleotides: TGCGCCAGCAGCCAAGATATCGAGGGGACGGTGAACACTGAAGCTTTCTTT. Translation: CASSQDIEGTVNTEAFF.

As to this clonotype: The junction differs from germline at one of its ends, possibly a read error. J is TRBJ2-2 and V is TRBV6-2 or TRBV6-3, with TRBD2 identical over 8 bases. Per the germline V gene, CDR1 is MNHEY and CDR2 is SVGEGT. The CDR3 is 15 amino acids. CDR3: CASNSLAGPTGELFF. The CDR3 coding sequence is TGTGCCAGCAATTCCTTAGCGGGACCCACCGGGGAACTGTTTTTT.

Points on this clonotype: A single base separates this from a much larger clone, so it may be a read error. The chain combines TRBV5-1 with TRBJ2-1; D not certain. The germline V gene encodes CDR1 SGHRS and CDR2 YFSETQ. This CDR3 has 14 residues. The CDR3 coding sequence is TGCGCCAGCAGATTGGAGTCCATTTACAATGAGCAGTTCTTC. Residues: CASRLESIYNEQFF.

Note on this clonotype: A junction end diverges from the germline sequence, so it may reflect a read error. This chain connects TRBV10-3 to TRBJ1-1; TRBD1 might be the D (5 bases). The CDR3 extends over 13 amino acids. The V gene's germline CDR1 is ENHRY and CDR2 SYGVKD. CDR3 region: CAISDSTGTEASF. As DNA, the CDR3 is TGTGCCATCAGTGATAGTACGGGGACTGAAGCTTCCTTT.

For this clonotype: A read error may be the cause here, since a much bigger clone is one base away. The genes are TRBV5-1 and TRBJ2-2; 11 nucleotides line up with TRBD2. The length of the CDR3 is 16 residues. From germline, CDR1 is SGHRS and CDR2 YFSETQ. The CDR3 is CVSSVLAGVDTGELFF. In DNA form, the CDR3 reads TGCGTCAGCAGCGTACTAGCGGGAGTAGATACCGGGGAGCTGTTTTTT.

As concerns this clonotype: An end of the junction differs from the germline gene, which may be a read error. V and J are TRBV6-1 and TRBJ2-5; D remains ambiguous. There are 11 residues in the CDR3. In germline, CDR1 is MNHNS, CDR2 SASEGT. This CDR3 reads CASTFQDTLYF. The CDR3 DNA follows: TGTGCCAGCACCTTTCAAGATACCCTGTACTTC.

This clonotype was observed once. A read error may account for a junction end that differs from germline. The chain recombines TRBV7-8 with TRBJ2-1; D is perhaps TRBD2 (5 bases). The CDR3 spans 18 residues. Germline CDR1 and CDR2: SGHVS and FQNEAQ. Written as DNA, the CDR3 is TGTGCCAGCAGCCCGCTTGGAGGCTCAGCAGTCTCCTTCAATGAGCACTTCTTC. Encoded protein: CASSPLGGSAVSFNEHFF.

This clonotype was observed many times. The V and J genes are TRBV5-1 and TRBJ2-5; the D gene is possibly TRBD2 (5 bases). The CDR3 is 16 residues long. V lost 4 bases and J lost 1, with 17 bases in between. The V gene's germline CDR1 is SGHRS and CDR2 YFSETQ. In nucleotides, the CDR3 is TGCGCCAGCAGCATCGACAAGAGCGGAAGCCAAGAGACCCAGTACTTC. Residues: CASSIDKSGSQETQYF.

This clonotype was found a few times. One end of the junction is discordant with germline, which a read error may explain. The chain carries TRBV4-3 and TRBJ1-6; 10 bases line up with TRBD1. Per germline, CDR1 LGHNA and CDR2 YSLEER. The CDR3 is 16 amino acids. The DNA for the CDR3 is TGCGCTAGCAGCTCCTGGGACAGGGGAAGGTATTCACCCCTCCACTTT. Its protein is CASSSWDRGRYSPLHF.

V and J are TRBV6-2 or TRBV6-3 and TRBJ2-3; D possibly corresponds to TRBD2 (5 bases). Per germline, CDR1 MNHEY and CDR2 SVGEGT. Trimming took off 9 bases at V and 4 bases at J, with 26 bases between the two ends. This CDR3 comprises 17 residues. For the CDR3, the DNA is TGTGCCAGTAAAAAAGCTGGAGAGTTAACGAGGGCAGATACGCAGTATTTT. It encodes CASKKAGELTRADTQYF.

CDR3: CASSAELAGPYEQYF. The CDR3 DNA is TGCGCCAGCAGCGCGGAACTGGCGGGACCCTACGAGCAGTACTTC. The J gene is TRBJ2-7, the V gene TRBV5-1, with D maybe TRBD2 (6 bases). This CDR3 has 15 amino acids. Per the germline V gene, CDR1 is SGHRS and CDR2 is YFSETQ. The V end was cut by 4 bases, the J end by 2 bases, with 16 bases between.

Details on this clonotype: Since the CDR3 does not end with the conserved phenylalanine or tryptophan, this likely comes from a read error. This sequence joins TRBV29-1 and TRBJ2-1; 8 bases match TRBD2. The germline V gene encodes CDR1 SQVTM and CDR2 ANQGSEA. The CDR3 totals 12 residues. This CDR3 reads CNVELADNEQFL. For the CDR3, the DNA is TGCAACGTTGAACTAGCGGACAATGAGCAGTTCTTA.

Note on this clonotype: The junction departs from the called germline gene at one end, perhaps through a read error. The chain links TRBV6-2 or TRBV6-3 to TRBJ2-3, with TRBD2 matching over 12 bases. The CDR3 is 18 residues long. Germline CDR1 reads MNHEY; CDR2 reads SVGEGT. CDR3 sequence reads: CASSFLRLAGAGVDKQYF. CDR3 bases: TGTGCCAGTAGCTTCCTCCGACTAGCGGGAGCGGGGGTAGATAAGCAGTATTTT.

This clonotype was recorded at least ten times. The CDR3 sequence is CASSLIPGQETQYF. The CDR3 DNA reads as TGCGCCAGCAGCTTGATCCCAGGGCAAGAGACCCAGTACTTC. The V and J genes are TRBV5-1 and TRBJ2-5; maybe TRBD1 (5 bases). There are 14 residues in the CDR3. V was shortened by 1 base and J by 2 bases, with 9 bases between the two germline ends. The germline V gene has CDR1 SGHRS and CDR2 YFSETQ.

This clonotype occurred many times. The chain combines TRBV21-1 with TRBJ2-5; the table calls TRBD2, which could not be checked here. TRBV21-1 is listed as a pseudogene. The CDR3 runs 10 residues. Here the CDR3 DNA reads TGTGCCTCGGGATGCGGGACCCAGTACTTC. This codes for CASGCGTQYF.

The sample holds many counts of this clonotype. CDR3 nucleotide sequence: TGTGCCAGCAGTGTACAGGGGAATGCCGGGGAGCTGTTTTTT. It is translated as CASSVQGNAGELFF. The chain has TRBV2 and TRBJ2-2; 7 bases line up with TRBD1. V lost 4 bases, J lost 6 bases, and 5 bases stayed unmatched. Germline CDR1 reads SNHLY; CDR2 reads FYNNEI. CDR3 length: 14 amino acids. Full variable domain (rest looked up from reference TRBV2 and TRBJ2-2): EPEVTQTPSHQVTQMGQEVILRCVPISNHLYFYWYRQILGQKVEFLVSFYNNEISEKSEIFDDQFSVERPDGSNFTLKIRSTKLEDSAMYFCASSVQGNAGELFFGEGSRLTVL.

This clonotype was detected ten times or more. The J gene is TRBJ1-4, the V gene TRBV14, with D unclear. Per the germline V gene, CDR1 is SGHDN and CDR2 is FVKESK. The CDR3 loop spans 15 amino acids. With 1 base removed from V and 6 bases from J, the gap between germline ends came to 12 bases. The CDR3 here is CASSQGIFPDEKLFF. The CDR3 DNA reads TGTGCCAGCAGCCAAGGCATCTTTCCGGATGAAAAACTGTTTTTT. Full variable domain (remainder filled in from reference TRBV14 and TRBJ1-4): EAGVTQFPSHSVIEKGQTVTLRCDPISGHDNLYWYRRVMGKEIKFLLHFVKESKQDESGMPNNRFLAERTGGTYSTLKVQPAELEDSGVYFCASSQGIFPDEKLFFGSGTQLSVL.